This section outlines one T cell receptor beta chain sequence together with its context. Its antigen specificity is not known. Qualities for individual bases were not recorded, and no much larger clone is one base off. Reading from cysteine to phenylalanine, the CDR3 counts 14 amino acids. Only the CDR3 portion is preserved as DNA: 42 bases, with reading frame beginning at the first base. CDR1 and CDR2 are read off the germline V gene as SGHRS and YFSETQ. Germline trimming amounts to 3 bases on V and 2 bases on J, with 3 as the count of junction bases outside the gene matches. These data originate in a study of T cell clones after liver transplantation (dated by TCRdb to the late 2010s). With respect to the entire study: The samples were obtained from ITN030ST, a randomized trial that attempted immunosuppression withdrawal within 2 years after liver transplantation. Donor-reactive T cell clones were identified using TCRbeta sequencing after a pre-transplant mixed lymphocyte reaction and were then followed in post-transplant blood. Third party-reactive TCRbeta sequences from pre-transplant MLRs were also identified as an antigen-independent comparator for donor-reactive sequences. Three of the eight recipients were HCV-positive; the others were transplanted for non-autoimmune, non-viral indications. The subjects received no induction therapy and were kept on standard immunosuppression until randomization at 12-24 months post-transplant. Tolerance meant complete immunosuppression withdrawal for at least one year without liver enzymes rising beyond twice the upper limit of normal. Blood samples were collected pre-transplant, pre-randomization before withdrawal, and post-randomization after either full withdrawal or failed withdrawal. A cohort of 8 liver transplant recipients was studied, of whom 3 were classified as tolerant and 5 as non-tolerant. Results the study describes overall, beyond this receptor: The conclusions were preliminary, being limited by small, heterogeneous patient numbers and by non-standardized post-transplant time points. In a couple of subjects, low numbers of available donor cells limited the measurable donor-reactive repertoire. When repertoire turnover was taken into account, detection of donor-reactive sequences was significantly reduced in 7 of 8 subjects for CD4 and in 8 of 8 subjects for CD8. Because allograft tissue specimens were not available, migration of donor-reactive T cells into the graft, rather than deletion, may have occurred. Donor-reactive sequences decreased more than third party-reactive sequences, which suggests partial antigen-specific deletion that was not related to withdrawal success. A significant post-transplant decrease in circulating donor-reactive CD4 TCRbeta sequences was observed in most of the 8 subjects, irrespective of tolerance or HCV status.

High-throughput TCRbeta CDR3 sequencing of frozen genomic DNA was performed by immunoSEQ, with PCR amplification, mapping, bias correction and internal controls included. Per the authors' processing: Only productive rearrangements were retained, and each unique TCRbeta sequence was defined by its CDR3 nucleotide sequence together with its V and J gene. For classification of a sequence as donor-reactive, at least 5-fold expansion in CFSE-low cells relative to unstimulated pre-transplant cells and a frequency of at least 0.01% were required. To ensure at least 90% detection power, minimum frequency thresholds were set for each subject based on that subject's lowest-template unstimulated sample. Jensen-Shannon divergence between the top 1000 TCRbeta sequences after and before transplant was used to measure repertoire turnover. Two-sided Fisher's exact tests were used to test for changes in the detection of donor-reactive sequences. The clones in this table, taken by TCRdb from immuneACCESS, are in-frame only. Not every clone is retained; where verified, under half of the shortfall comes from an unresolved V gene, and the cause of the rest is unknown. V and J calls plus clone size are reproduced from that table; the DNA served to infer D and trimming. The sample yields 75,000 to 95,000 clones; roughly 84% were counted once. 2.1% of the sample rests with the top ten.

Thawed unstimulated PBMCs were stained for CD3, CD4 and CD8 and FACS-sorted into CD3+CD4+ and CD3+CD8+ populations. Randomization to immunosuppression withdrawal applied to every one of the 8 studied subjects. The Qiagen DNeasy Blood and Tissue Kit was used for genomic DNA isolation. Sequencing was performed on CD4+ T cells from blood, taken less than 50 months after liver transplant. The TCR comes from a human patient who received a liver transplant. Following a transplant, some T cells may be graft donor cells, not patient cells. The rearranged segments are TRBV5-1 and TRBJ2-3, with 7 central nucleotides matching TRBD1. The CDR3 here reads CASSYGQDTDTQYF. The sequence in DNA is TGCGCCAGCAGCTACGGACAGGACACAGATACGCAGTATTTT.